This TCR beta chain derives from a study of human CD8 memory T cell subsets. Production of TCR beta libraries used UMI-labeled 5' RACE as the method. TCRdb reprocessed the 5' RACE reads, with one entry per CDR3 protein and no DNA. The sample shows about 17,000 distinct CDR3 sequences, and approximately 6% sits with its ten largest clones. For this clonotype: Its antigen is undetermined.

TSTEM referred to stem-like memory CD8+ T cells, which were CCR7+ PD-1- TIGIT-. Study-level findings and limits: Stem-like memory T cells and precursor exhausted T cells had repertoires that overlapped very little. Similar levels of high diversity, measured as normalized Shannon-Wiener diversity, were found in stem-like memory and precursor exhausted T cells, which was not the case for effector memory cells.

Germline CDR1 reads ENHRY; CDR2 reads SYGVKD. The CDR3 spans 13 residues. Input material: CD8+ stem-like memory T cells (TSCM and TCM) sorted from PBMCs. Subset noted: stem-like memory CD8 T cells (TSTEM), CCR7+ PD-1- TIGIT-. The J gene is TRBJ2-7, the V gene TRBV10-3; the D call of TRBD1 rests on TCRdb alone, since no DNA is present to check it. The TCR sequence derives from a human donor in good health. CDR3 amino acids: CAIRSREGYEQYF.